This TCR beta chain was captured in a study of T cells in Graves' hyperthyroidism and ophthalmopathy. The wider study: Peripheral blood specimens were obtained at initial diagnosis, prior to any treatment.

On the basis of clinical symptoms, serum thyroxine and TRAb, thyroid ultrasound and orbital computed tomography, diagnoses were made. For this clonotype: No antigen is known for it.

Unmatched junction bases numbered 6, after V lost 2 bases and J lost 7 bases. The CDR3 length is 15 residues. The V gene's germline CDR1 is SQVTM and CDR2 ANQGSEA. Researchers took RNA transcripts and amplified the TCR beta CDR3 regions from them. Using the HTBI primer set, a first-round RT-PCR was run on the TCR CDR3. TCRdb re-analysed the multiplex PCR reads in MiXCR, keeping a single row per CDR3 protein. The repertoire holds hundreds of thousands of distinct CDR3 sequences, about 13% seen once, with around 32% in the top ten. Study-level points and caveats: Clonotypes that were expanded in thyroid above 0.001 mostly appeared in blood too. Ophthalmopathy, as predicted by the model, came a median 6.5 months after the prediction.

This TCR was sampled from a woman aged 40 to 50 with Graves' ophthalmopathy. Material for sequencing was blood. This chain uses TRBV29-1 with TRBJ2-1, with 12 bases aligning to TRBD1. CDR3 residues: CSVERGTGGGNEQFF. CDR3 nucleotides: TGCAGCGTTGAAAGGGGGACAGGGGGCGGGAATGAGCAGTTCTTC.